This T cell receptor (beta chain) was observed in a study of T cells after yellow fever vaccination. Each CDR3 protein gets one entry after TCRdb re-called the 5' RACE reads with MiXCR. Of roughly 63,000 distinct CDR3 sequences detected, 6.5% to 9% appear once; the ten largest clones hold just over 35%. General study results and limits: The booster saw the reappearance of most primary-vaccination clones (roughly 96% CD4, around 88% CD8). Only a minor proportion of clonotypes was detected across both CD4 and CD8 compartments.

This clonotype was recorded many times. What it binds is unknown. The length of the CDR3 is 15 residues. V was shortened by 8 bases and J by 0 bases, with 15 bases between the two germline ends. This sequence was found in a man between 25 and 39 years old who received the YFV17D yellow fever vaccine. The sequencing here drew on CD8+ T cells sorted from PBMCs, taken 15 days after the yellow fever booster vaccination. The rearrangement links TRBV23-1 to TRBJ2-3; the D gene is possibly TRBD1 (6 bases). TRBV23-1 is annotated as an ORF whose role is uncertain. This chain's CDR3 is CASVPPGESTDTQYF. CDR3 DNA sequence: TGCGCCAGCGTGCCCCCAGGGGAAAGCACAGATACGCAGTATTTT.